Below are 5 T cell receptor beta chains sequenced from a single sample in a study of human thymus T cells. The repertoire was sequenced with immunoSEQ multiplex PCR; TCRdb's copy has only in-frame clones and lacks some. Among tens of thousands of clones listed, over 85% were seen once. Source material: blood. The receptors stem from a boy in the first two years of life with a congenital heart defect but otherwise immunologically healthy.

This chain connects TRBV7-9 to TRBJ2-3, with TRBD2 matching over 9 bases. J lost 0 bases, V lost 1 base, and 11 bases had no gene match. Germline V gene data show CDR1 as SEHNR and CDR2 as FQNEAQ (reference sequence). This CDR3 region has 19 residues. CDR3 sequence reads: CASSLGRLAGERSTDTQYF. As DNA, the CDR3 is TGTGCCAGCAGCTTAGGGAGATTAGCGGGGGAGAGGAGCACAGATACGCAGTATTTT.

The rearrangement uses TRBV4-2 and TRBJ1-5, with D perhaps TRBD1 (6 bases). CDR1 and CDR2 (germline): LGHNA, YNFKEQ. The V end lost 0 bases, the J end lost 6 bases, and 6 bases lay between the germline ends. CDR3 length: 13 residues. CDR3 residues: CASSQDRGQPQHF. CDR3 bases: TGTGCCAGCAGCCAAGACAGGGGTCAGCCCCAGCATTTT.

The chain recombines TRBV5-1 with TRBJ2-5; unclear D gene. V gave up 3 bases and J gave up 1 base, with 10 bases separating them. Germline CDR1 and CDR2: SGHRS and YFSETQ. The CDR3 runs 14 residues. This CDR3 reads CASSSYGPQETQYF. DNA for the CDR3: TGCGCCAGCAGCTCATACGGGCCCCAAGAGACCCAGTACTTC.

The chain carries TRBV6-6 and TRBJ2-3; D is possibly TRBD2 (5 bases). Germline CDR1 MNHNY, CDR2 SVGAGI (reference sequence). V was clipped by 3 bases and J by 0 bases, with 10 bases between them. The CDR3 covers 15 residues. The chain's CDR3 is CASSYGWTSTDTQYF. In DNA form, the CDR3 reads TGTGCCAGCAGTTATGGATGGACTAGCACAGATACGCAGTATTTT.

In its sample, this clone was seen a few times. This chain uses TRBV10-1 with TRBJ1-1, with 7 positions matching TRBD1. Germline V CDR1 and CDR2: WNHNN, SYGVQD (reference sequence). CDR3 length equals 13 residues. V dropped 7 bases and J dropped 3; count of bases not matched to a gene: 5. The chain's CDR3 is CASIPGTDTEAFF. The CDR3, as DNA: TGCGCCAGCATCCCCGGGACAGACACTGAAGCTTTCTTT.